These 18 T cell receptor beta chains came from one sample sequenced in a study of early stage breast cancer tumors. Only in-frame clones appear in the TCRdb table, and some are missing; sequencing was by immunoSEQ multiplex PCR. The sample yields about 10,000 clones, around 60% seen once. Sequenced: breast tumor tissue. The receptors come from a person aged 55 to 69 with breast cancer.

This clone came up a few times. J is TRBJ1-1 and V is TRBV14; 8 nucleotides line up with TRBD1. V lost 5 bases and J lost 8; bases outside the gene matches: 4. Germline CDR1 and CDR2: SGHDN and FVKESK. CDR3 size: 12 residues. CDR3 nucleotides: TGTGCCAGCAGCACGTACAGGGGGGAAGCTTTCTTT. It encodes CASSTYRGEAFF.

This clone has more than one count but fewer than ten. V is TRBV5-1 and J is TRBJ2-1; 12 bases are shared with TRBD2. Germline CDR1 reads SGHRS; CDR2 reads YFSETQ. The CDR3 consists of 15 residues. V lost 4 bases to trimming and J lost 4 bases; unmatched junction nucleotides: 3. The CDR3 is CASSVTSGGYNEQFF. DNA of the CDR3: TGCGCCAGCAGCGTAACTAGCGGGGGGTACAATGAGCAGTTCTTC.

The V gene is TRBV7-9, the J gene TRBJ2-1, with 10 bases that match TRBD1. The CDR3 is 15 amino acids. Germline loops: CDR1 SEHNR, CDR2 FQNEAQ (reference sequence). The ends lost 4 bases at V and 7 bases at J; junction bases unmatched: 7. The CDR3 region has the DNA TGTGCCAGCAGCTCCCGACAGGGGGCAGTAAATGAGCAGTTCTTC. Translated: CASSSRQGAVNEQFF.

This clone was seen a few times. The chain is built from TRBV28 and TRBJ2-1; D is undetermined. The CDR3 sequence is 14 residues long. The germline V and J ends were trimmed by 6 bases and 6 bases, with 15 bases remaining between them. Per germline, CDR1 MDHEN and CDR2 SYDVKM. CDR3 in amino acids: CASRLPMVSNEQFF. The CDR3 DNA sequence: TGTGCCAGCAGGCTCCCCATGGTCTCCAATGAGCAGTTCTTC.

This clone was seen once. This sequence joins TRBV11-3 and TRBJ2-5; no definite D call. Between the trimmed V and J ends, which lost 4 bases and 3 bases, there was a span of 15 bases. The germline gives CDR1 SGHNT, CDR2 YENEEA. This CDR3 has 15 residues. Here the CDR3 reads CASSSHGNPEETQYF. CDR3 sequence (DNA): TGTGCCAGCAGCTCCCATGGGAATCCCGAAGAGACCCAGTACTTC.

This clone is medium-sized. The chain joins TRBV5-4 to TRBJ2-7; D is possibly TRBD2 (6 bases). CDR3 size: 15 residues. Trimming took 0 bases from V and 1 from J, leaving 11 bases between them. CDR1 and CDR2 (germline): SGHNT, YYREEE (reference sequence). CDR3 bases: TGTGCCAGCAGCTTGGGGACGGGGGATTCCTACGAGCAGTACTTC. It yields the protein CASSLGTGDSYEQYF.

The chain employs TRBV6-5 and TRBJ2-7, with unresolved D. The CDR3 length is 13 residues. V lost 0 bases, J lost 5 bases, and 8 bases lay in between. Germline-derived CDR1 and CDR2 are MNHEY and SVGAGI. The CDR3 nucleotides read TGTGCCAGCAGTTACTCGAATGGGGACGAGCAGTACTTC. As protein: CASSYSNGDEQYF.

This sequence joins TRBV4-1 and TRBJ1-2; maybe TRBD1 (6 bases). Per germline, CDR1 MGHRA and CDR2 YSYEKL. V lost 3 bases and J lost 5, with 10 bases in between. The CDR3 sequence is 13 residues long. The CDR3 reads CASSQQQGYGYTF. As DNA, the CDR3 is TGCGCCAGCAGCCAGCAACAGGGTTATGGCTACACCTTC.

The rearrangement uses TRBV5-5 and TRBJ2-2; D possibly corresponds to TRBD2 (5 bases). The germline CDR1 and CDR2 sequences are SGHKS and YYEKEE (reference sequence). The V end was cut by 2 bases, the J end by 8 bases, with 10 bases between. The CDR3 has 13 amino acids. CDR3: CASSFLGEGELFF. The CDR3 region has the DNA TGTGCCAGCAGCTTTCTCGGGGAGGGGGAGCTGTTTTTT.

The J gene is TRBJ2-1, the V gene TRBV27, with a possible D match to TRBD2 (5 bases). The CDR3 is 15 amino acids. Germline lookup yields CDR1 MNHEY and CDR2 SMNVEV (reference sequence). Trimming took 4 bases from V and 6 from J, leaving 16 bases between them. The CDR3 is CASSSRVLQANEQFF. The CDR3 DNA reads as TGTGCCAGCAGTTCGAGGGTTCTCCAAGCCAATGAGCAGTTCTTC.

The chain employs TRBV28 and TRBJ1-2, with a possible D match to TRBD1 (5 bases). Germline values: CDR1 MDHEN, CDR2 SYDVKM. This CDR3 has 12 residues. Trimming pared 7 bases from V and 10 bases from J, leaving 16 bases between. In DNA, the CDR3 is TGTGCCAGCACCATGGGGACGACGACCTACACCTTC. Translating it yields CASTMGTTTYTF.

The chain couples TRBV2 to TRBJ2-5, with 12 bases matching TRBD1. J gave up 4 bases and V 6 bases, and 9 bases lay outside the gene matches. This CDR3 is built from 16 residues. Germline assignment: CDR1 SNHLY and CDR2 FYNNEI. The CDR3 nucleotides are TGTGCCAGCAGCTCGGGACAGGGGGCGTGGGGAGAGACCCAGTACTTC. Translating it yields CASSSGQGAWGETQYF.

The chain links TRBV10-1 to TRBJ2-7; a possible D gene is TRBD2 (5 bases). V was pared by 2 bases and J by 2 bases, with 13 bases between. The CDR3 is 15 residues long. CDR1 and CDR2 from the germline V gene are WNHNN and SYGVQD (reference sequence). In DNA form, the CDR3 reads TGCGCCAGCAGTGAGGAGGGCGGGCTTCCCTACGAGCAGTACTTC. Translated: CASSEEGGLPYEQYF.

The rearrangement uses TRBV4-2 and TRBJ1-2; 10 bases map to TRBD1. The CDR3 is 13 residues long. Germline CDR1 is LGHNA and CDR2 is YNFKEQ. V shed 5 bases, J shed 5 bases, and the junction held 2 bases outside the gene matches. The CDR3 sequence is CASSKGQGYGYTF. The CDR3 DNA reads TGTGCCAGCAGCAAGGGACAGGGGTATGGCTACACCTTC.

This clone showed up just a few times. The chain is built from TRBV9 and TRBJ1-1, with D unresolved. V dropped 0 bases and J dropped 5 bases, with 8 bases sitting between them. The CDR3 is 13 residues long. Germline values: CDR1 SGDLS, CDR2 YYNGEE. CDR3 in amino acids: CASSVGEWTEAFF. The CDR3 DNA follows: TGTGCCAGCAGCGTAGGGGAGTGGACTGAAGCTTTCTTT.

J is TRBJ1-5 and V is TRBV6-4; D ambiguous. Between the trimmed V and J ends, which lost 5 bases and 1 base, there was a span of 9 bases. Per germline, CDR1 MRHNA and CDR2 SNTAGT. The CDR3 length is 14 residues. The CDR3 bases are TGTGCCAGCAGTATGGAGAGCAGCAATCAGCCCCAGCATTTT. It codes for CASSMESSNQPQHF.

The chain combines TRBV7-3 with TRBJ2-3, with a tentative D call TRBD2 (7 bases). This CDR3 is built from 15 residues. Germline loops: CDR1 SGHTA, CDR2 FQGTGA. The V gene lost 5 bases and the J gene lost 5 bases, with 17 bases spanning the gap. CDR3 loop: CASSPGGARKDTQYF. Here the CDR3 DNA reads TGTGCCAGCAGCCCTGGGGGGGCCCGGAAAGATACGCAGTATTTT.

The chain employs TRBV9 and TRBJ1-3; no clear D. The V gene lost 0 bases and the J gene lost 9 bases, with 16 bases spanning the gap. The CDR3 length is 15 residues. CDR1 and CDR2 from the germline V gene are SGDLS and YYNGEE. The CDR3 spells CASSVAGQKSGTIYF. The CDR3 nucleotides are TGTGCCAGCAGCGTAGCCGGGCAGAAGAGTGGCACCATATATTTT. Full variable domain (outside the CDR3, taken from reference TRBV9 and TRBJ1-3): DSGVTQTPKHLITATGQRVTLRCSPRSGDLSVYWYQQSLDQGLQFLIQYYNGEERAKGNILERFSAQQFPDLHSELNLSSLELGDSALYFCASSVAGQKSGTIYFGEGSWLTVV.